What follows is one TCR beta chain and its context. Its specificity is not known. The CDR3 has 15 amino acids. CDR1 is MDHEN, CDR2 SYDVKM, per germline. V lost 4 bases to trimming and J lost 7 bases; unmatched junction nucleotides: 4. This entry is derived from a study of cytomegalovirus exposure and HLA in healthy donors. General observations from the study: In an earlier analysis, most TCR beta V segments were productive about 90% or about 30% of the time. Trimming of TCR beta V- and J-genes showed a link, identified in a later analysis, to a missense DCLRE1C variant. In a later analysis, TCR association rates varied by HLA locus: DRB1 most, HLA-C fewest.

Healthy individuals who donated bone marrow served as the donors. Primers included in the PCR were 60 Vbeta and 13 Jbeta primers. Generated by immunoSEQ multiplex PCR, the TCRdb table keeps only in-frame clones and is missing some. The repertoire consists of 170,000 or so clones, with over 75% occurring once and the leading ten covering approximately 1.6%. This clonotype originated in a young woman in good health and CMV-seronegative. What was sequenced was PBMCs. The V and J genes are TRBV28 and TRBJ2-1; 13 nucleotides line up with TRBD2. This CDR3 reads CASSSRTSGSNEQFF. The CDR3 region has the DNA TGTGCCAGCAGTTCCAGGACTAGCGGGAGTAATGAGCAGTTCTTC.